A selection of T cell receptor beta chains follows, all from one sample in a study of T cell responses to AZD1222 COVID-19 vaccine. Sequencing used immunoSEQ multiplex PCR; TCRdb keeps in-frame clones, though not all of them. This sample carries approximately 150,000 clones, about 89% of them seen once, and the ten largest clones take over 3%. Source: peripheral blood, taken 28 days after the second AZD1222 dose. These receptors were collected from an adult who received the AZD1222 COVID-19 vaccine. Each CDR3 is given without its conserved first and last residue.

J: TRBJ2-5
V: TRBV3-1/TRBV3-2
length: 14
CDR3: ASSLRLAGSKETQY

J: TRBJ1-2
V: TRBV7-9
length: 14
CDR3: ASRTLGGVLLSGYT

J: TRBJ2-5
V: TRBV2
length: 12
CDR3: AVQQGAEEETQY

J: TRBJ1-1
V: TRBV6-5
length: 12
CDR3: ASSYSGEITEAF

J: TRBJ2-3
V: TRBV30
length: 8
CDR3: AWSVDTQY

J: TRBJ1-2
V: TRBV27
length: 15
CDR3: ASSLSSGRGGLYGYT

J: TRBJ2-5
V: TRBV10-3
length: 12
CDR3: AISFRGRDETQY

J: TRBJ1-1
V: TRBV30
length: 9
CDR3: AGWGNTEAF

J: TRBJ2-3
V: TRBV6-5
length: 12
CDR3: ASSPRISTDTQY

J: TRBJ2-7
V: TRBV10-3
length: 10
CDR3: AISELYYEQY

J: TRBJ2-2
V: TRBV5-4
length: 16
CDR3: ASSLVSRGGVWTGELF

J: TRBJ1-2
V: TRBV19
length: 12
CDR3: ASSPLTGGSGYT

J: TRBJ2-2
V: TRBV5-1
length: 15
CDR3: ASSLATPGGRGGELF

J: TRBJ2-7
V: TRBV6-1
length: 11
CDR3: ASSYHAAYEQY